This T cell receptor beta chain derives from a study of T-cell reconstitution after alpha-beta-depleted transplantation in children (dated by TCRdb to 2016 to 2017). Concerning the study at large: The study quantitatively tracked T-cell immune reconstitution after TCRalphabeta/CD19-depleted allogeneic hematopoietic cell transplantation in children using TCR repertoire profiling. The full study reports these points: About two months after transplant, the apparently early recovery of alphabetaT-cell counts reportedly depended on just several hundred clones that had expanded rapidly and came from non-depleted graft cells. Over subsequent months, a decline in hyperexpanded clone frequencies was noted, and after one year, T-cell counts and TCRbeta diversity were mostly ascribed to newly produced T cells. The high TCRbeta diversity at day 60 in some patients was ascribed to recipient T cells and intrathymic progenitors that had survived conditioning.

This clonotype was seen at least ten times. What antigen it recognizes has not been identified. No base quality values were provided; no much bigger clone lies one nucleotide off. The treatment or condition tag for this specimen amounts to: allogeneic hematopoietic cell transplantation with graft depleted of TCRalphabeta T cells and CD19 B cells. TCRalphabeta/CD19-depleted allogeneic hematopoietic cell grafts were given to the transplant recipients, all of whom were children. To prepare the library, PCR was applied. Sequencing instrument: Illumina HiSeq 2500. Molecular barcoding was employed in the preparation of TCR libraries, with unique molecular identifiers being used to normalize TCRbeta repertoire quantification. Through fastp at Q25 and MiXCR, TCRdb rebuilt clones from the public reads, retaining in-frame beta chains. One record per CDR3 amino acid sequence lists the most common genes and DNA. The sample yields hundreds of thousands of distinct CDR3 sequences; 10% to 15% were counted once. The top ten clonotypes cover around 2% of the sample.

V and J are trimmed by 5 bases and 1 base, and the gene matches miss 6 bases of the junction. From cysteine to phenylalanine, the CDR3 is 14 amino acids long. The CDR3 DNA has 42 bases and is translated from base 1. From the germline V gene (reference sequence), CDR1 is DFQATT and CDR2 is SNEGSKA. Sequenced here: PBMCs, mostly from graft donor cells, sampled 360 days after TCRalphabeta/CD19-depleted stem cell transplant. This chain joins TRBV20-1 to TRBJ2-7; 9 bases in between match TRBD2. This clonotype was sampled from a male patient younger than 18 who had a stem cell transplant for acute myeloid leukemia, so the T cells may come from the graft donor. The CDR3 region has the sequence CSAYLSGSSYEQYF. The sequenced DNA is TGCAGTGCTTACCTTAGCGGGAGTTCCTACGAGCAGTACTTC.